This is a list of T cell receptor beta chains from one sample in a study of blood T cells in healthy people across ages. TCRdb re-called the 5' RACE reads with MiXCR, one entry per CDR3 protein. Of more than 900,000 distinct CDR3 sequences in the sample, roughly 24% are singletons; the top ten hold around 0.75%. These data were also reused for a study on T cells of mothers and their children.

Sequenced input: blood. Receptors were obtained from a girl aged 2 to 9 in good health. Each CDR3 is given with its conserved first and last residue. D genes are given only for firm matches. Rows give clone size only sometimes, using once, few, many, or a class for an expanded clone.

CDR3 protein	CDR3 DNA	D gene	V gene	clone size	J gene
CASIEAGGETDTQYF	TGTGCCAGCATCGAAGCGGGAGGTGAGACAGATACGCAGTATTTT	TRBD2	TRBV28	few	TRBJ2-3
CASSYQGGETQYF	TGTGCCAGCAGCTATCAGGGTGGGGAGACCCAGTACTTC	-	TRBV11-2	few	TRBJ2-5
CASSFSAGGNYPYEQYF	TGTGCCAGCAGTTTTTCCGCGGGGGGAAACTATCCGTACGAGCAGTACTTC	TRBD2	TRBV12-3/TRBV12-4	few	TRBJ2-7
CASSPLTGLNQETQYF	TGTGCCAGCAGTCCCCTCACAGGGTTGAACCAAGAGACCCAGTACTTC	-	TRBV28	-	TRBJ2-5
CASSQDSGVSSYEQYF	TGCGCCAGCAGCCAAGATAGCGGGGTCAGCTCCTACGAGCAGTACTTC	TRBD2	TRBV4-3	few	TRBJ2-7
CASSFSGTIYGYTF	TGCGCCAGCAGCTTTTCCGGGACTATCTATGGCTACACCTTC	-	TRBV5-1	few	TRBJ1-2
CASSFGEGGTDTQYF	TGTGCCAGCAGCTTCGGTGAAGGCGGCACAGATACGCAGTATTTT	-	TRBV7-3	-	TRBJ2-3
CASSSDFRTYEQYF	TGTGCCAGCAGCTCAGACTTCAGAACTTACGAGCAGTACTTC	-	TRBV12-3/TRBV12-4	once	TRBJ2-7
CASSHTSGRVGETQYF	TGTGCCAGCAGTCACACTAGCGGGAGGGTGGGAGAGACCCAGTACTTC	TRBD2	TRBV6-6	-	TRBJ2-5
CSAPGEGSDTQYF	TGCAGTGCCCCGGGAGAGGGGTCCGATACGCAGTATTTT	-	TRBV20-1	-	TRBJ2-3
CASWGRDQETQYF	TGTGCCAGCTGGGGCAGGGACCAAGAGACCCAGTACTTC	-	TRBV6-9	-	TRBJ2-5
CASSDASGGAQEQYF	TGTGCCAGCAGCGACGCTAGCGGGGGGGCACAGGAGCAGTACTTC	TRBD2	TRBV27	few	TRBJ2-5
CASSAGGNQETQYF	TGTGCCAGCAGTGCCGGGGGGAACCAAGAGACCCAGTACTTC	TRBD2	TRBV6-1	many	TRBJ2-5
CASSLIPTGKAETQYF	TGTGCCAGCAGCCTGATTCCGACGGGGAAAGCAGAGACCCAGTACTTC	-	TRBV28	-	TRBJ2-5
CSASPGPQPYF	TGCAGTGCTAGCCCGGGCCCTCAGCCGTATTTT	-	TRBV20-1	few	TRBJ2-3
CASSYQEAQYF	TGTGCCAGCAGTTATCAAGAGGCCCAGTACTTC	-	TRBV7-9	-	TRBJ2-5
CASSQGRRSTDTQYF	TGCGCCAGCAGCCAAGGTAGGAGGAGCACAGATACGCAGTATTTT	-	TRBV4-3	-	TRBJ2-3
CSVGGQYYGYTF	TGCAGCGTTGGGGGGCAGTACTATGGCTACACCTTC	-	TRBV29-1	few	TRBJ1-2
CATGTTNGELFF	TGTGCCACCGGGACCACTAACGGGGAGCTGTTTTTT	-	TRBV15	few	TRBJ2-2
CASSFKGSYNSPLHF	TGTGCCAGCAGCTTCAAGGGCTCCTATAATTCACCCCTCCACTTT	-	TRBV11-2	few	TRBJ1-6
CASSHSYGAGEEKLFF	TGTGCCAGCAGCCACTCATACGGGGCTGGGGAAGAAAAACTGTTTTTT	-	TRBV13	-	TRBJ1-4
CASSLLSEKLFF	TGTGCCAGCAGTTTACTCAGTGAAAAACTGTTTTTT	-	TRBV28	many	TRBJ1-4
CSASDKGGGSSYEQYF	TGCAGTGCTAGCGACAAGGGGGGAGGCAGCTCCTACGAGCAGTACTTC	-	TRBV20-1	few	TRBJ2-7
CGVRGEGSYGYTF	TGCGGCGTGCGGGGAGAGGGGTCCTATGGCTACACCTTC	-	TRBV29-1	few	TRBJ1-2
CASSLRGWGETQYF	TGTGCCAGCAGTTTAAGGGGGTGGGGGGAGACCCAGTACTTC	-	TRBV27	-	TRBJ2-5
CASGGFLNEQYF	TGTGCCAGCGGGGGGTTCCTCAACGAGCAGTACTTC	-	TRBV6-6	few	TRBJ2-7
CASSRGVSGTQYF	TGTGCCAGCAGTAGAGGGGTATCTGGGACCCAGTACTTC	-	TRBV12-3/TRBV12-4	few	TRBJ2-5
CASSPRGYTDTQYF	TGTGCCAGCAGCCCACGGGGATACACAGATACGCAGTATTTT	-	TRBV7-9	-	TRBJ2-3
CASSLRPGSDTQYF	TGTGCCAGCAGCTTGCGGCCGGGTTCAGATACGCAGTATTTT	-	TRBV5-8	-	TRBJ2-3
CATSDSRTSGVYEQYF	TGTGCCACCAGTGATTCTCGGACTAGCGGGGTCTACGAGCAGTACTTC	TRBD2	TRBV24-1	-	TRBJ2-7
CAISPEVAEGEKLFF	TGTGCCATCAGTCCCGAAGTCGCCGAGGGAGAAAAACTGTTTTTT	-	TRBV10-3	-	TRBJ1-4
CSVEDPGQSYNEQFF	TGCAGCGTTGAAGATCCCGGTCAATCCTACAATGAGCAGTTCTTC	-	TRBV29-1	few	TRBJ2-1
CASSLGLAKDEQYF	TGTGCCAGCAGCTTGGGACTAGCGAAAGACGAGCAGTACTTC	TRBD2	TRBV5-4	few	TRBJ2-7
CASRRGLPNNEQFF	TGTGCCAGCAGGAGGGGACTACCCAACAATGAGCAGTTCTTC	TRBD2	TRBV6-7	-	TRBJ2-1
CSASSTGAGELFF	TGCAGTGCTTCCTCGACGGGCGCCGGGGAGCTGTTTTTT	-	TRBV20-1	few	TRBJ2-2
CASSIADLGTEAFF	TGTGCCAGTAGTATAGCCGATCTGGGCACTGAAGCTTTCTTT	-	TRBV19	few	TRBJ1-1
CSVVGAGLTDTQYF	TGCAGCGTGGTGGGAGCGGGGCTCACAGATACGCAGTATTTT	TRBD2	TRBV29-1	-	TRBJ2-3
CSGGRLPAYNEQFF	TGCAGCGGCGGAAGACTCCCGGCCTACAATGAGCAGTTCTTC	-	TRBV29-1	-	TRBJ2-1
CSVDAGGVEAFF	TGCAGCGTTGACGCAGGGGGCGTGGAAGCTTTCTTT	TRBD1	TRBV29-1	few	TRBJ1-1
CASSYVSGDGSDTQYF	TGTGCCAGCAGTTACGTAAGCGGGGACGGATCAGATACGCAGTATTTT	TRBD2	TRBV6-5	once	TRBJ2-3
CASRDPYLNEQFF	TGTGCCAGCAGAGACCCTTATCTGAATGAGCAGTTCTTC	-	TRBV12-3/TRBV12-4	-	TRBJ2-1
CASSIGGMDYGYTF	TGTGCCAGTAGTATAGGAGGGATGGACTATGGCTACACCTTC	-	TRBV19	-	TRBJ1-2
CASSSFNNMGLGIYEQYF	TGTGCCAGCAGTTCCTTCAACAACATGGGACTAGGAATCTACGAGCAGTACTTC	TRBD2	TRBV6-2/TRBV6-3	few	TRBJ2-7
CASSPPLAGASETQYF	TGTGCCAGCAGTCCTCCACTAGCGGGAGCGTCGGAGACCCAGTACTTC	TRBD2	TRBV28	-	TRBJ2-5